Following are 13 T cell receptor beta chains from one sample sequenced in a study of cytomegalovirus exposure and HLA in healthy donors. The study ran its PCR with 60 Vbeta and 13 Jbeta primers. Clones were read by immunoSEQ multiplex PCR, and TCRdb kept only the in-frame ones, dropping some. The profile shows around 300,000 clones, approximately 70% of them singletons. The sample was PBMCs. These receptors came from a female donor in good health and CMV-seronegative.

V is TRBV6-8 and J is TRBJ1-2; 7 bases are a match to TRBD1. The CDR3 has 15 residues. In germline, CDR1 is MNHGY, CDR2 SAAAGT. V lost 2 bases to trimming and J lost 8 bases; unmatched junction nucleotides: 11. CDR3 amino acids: CASSYPGRQGGGYTF. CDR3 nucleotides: TGTGCCAGCAGTTACCCGGGCAGACAGGGTGGGGGCTACACCTTC.

CDR3 in DNA: TGCGCCAGCAGCCACAGCGGGAGCTCCTACGAGCAGTACTTC. This sequence encodes CASSHSGSSYEQYF. The chain carries TRBV5-1 and TRBJ2-7; 8 bases align to TRBD2. The germline gives CDR1 SGHRS, CDR2 YFSETQ. The CDR3 is 14 amino acids. J was trimmed by 0 bases and V by 4 bases; bases with no gene match: 3. Complete variable domain (other parts from reference TRBV5-1 and TRBJ2-7): KAGVTQTPRYLIKTRGQQVTLSCSPISGHRSVSWYQQTPGQGLQFLFEYFSETQRNKGNFPGRFSGRQFSNSRSEMNVSTLELGDSALYLCASSHSGSSYEQYFGPGTRLTVT.

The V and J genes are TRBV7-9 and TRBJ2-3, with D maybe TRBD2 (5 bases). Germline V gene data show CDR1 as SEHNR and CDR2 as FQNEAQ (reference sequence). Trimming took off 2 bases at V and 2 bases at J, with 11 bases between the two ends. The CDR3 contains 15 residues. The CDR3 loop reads CASSLNGVFTDTQYF. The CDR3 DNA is TGTGCCAGCAGCTTAAACGGGGTATTCACAGATACGCAGTATTTT.

The CDR3 protein is CASSQERAFEQYF. CDR3 coding DNA: TGTGCCAGCAGCCAAGAAAGAGCTTTCGAGCAGTACTTC. The rearrangement links TRBV14 to TRBJ2-7; D gene ambiguous. This CDR3 is 13 amino acids long. The V gene's germline CDR1 is SGHDN and CDR2 FVKESK. The V gene lost 0 bases and the J gene lost 6 bases, with 9 bases spanning the gap.

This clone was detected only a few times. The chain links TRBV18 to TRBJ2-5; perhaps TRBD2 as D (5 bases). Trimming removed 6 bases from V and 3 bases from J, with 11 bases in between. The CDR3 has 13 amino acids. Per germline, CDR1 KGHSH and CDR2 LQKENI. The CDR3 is CASSPMREETQYF. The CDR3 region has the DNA TGTGCCAGCTCCCCTATGAGGGAAGAGACCCAGTACTTC.

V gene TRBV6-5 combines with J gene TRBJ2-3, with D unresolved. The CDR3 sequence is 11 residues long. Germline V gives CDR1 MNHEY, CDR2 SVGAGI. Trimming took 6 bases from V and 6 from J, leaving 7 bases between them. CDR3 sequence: CASSAGDTQYF. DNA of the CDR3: TGTGCCAGCAGCGCCGGGGATACGCAGTATTTT.

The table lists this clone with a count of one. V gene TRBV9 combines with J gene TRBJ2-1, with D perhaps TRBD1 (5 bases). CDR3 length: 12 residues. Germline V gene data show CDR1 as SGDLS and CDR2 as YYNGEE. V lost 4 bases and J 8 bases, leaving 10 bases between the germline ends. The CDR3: CASSSQGHEQFF. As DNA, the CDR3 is TGTGCCAGCAGCTCCCAGGGTCATGAGCAGTTCTTC.

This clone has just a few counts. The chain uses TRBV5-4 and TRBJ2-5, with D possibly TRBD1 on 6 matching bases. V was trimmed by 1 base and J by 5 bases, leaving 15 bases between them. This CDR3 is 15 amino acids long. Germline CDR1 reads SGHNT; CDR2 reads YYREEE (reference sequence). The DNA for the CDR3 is TGTGCCAGCAGCTTGCTGGGGGCCTCCGGGGAGACCCAGTACTTC. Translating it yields CASSLLGASGETQYF.

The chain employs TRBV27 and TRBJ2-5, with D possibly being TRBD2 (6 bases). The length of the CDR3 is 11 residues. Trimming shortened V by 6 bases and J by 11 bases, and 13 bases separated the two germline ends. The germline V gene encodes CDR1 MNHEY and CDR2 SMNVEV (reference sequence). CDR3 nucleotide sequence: TGTGCCAGCAGGTACTCGGGAGAGCAGTACTTC. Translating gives CASRYSGEQYF.

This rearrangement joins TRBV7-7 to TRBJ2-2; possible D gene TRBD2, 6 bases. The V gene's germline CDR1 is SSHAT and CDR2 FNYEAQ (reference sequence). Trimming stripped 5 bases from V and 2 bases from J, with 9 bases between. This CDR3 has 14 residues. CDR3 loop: CASSLGLNTGELFF. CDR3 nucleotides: TGTGCCAGCAGCCTGGGACTTAACACCGGGGAGCTGTTTTTT.

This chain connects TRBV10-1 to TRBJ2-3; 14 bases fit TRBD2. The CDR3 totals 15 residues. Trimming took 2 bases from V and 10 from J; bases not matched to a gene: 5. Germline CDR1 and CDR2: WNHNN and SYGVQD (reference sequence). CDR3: CASSEGLAGGSAQYF. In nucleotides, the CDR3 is TGCGCCAGCAGTGAGGGACTAGCGGGAGGATCCGCGCAGTATTTT.

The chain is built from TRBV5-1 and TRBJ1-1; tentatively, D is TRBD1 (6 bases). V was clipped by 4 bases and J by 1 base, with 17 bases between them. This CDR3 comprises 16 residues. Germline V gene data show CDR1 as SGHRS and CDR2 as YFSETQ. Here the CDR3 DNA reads TGCGCCAGCAGCATTGAACCACAGGGATCGAACACTGAAGCTTTCTTT. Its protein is CASSIEPQGSNTEAFF.

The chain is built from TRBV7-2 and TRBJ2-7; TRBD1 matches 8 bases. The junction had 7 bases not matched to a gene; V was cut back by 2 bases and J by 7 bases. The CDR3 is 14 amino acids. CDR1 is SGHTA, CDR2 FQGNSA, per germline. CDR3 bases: TGTGCCAGCAGCTTACTCAGGGGGCCATGGGAGCAGTACTTC. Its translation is CASSLLRGPWEQYF.